This T cell receptor beta chain appears in the sequencing data of a study of PD-1 blockade in classical Hodgkin lymphoma. The method was immunoSEQ multiplex PCR; TCRdb's version includes in-frame clones alone and lacks a portion of them. Of about 16,000 clones detected, about four fifths appear once; the ten largest clones hold less than 15%. Study-wide results and caveats: While CD8+ TCR diversity did not rise significantly by C4D1, CD4+ TCR diversity did.

Losses at the gene ends were 4 bases for V and 5 bases for J; bases not matched to a gene: 4. The CDR3 extends over 13 amino acids. Germline CDR1 is SGHRS and CDR2 is YFSETQ. Worth noting for this clone: Antigen: not known.

As for time point: cycle 4 day 1 (C4D1), after about 6 weeks of nivolumab. Every patient relapsed after autologous stem cell transplantation, and brentuximab vedotin exposure varied. The V gene is TRBV5-1, the J gene TRBJ2-7; 9 bases are shared with TRBD2. The sequence was collected from a human donor with classical Hodgkin lymphoma. The material was peripheral blood mononuclear cells (PBMCs), obtained before the fourth cycle of nivolumab. CDR3 sequence (DNA): TGCGCCAGCAGCACGGGGACTAGCCACGAGCAGTACTTC. Amino acids: CASSTGTSHEQYF.